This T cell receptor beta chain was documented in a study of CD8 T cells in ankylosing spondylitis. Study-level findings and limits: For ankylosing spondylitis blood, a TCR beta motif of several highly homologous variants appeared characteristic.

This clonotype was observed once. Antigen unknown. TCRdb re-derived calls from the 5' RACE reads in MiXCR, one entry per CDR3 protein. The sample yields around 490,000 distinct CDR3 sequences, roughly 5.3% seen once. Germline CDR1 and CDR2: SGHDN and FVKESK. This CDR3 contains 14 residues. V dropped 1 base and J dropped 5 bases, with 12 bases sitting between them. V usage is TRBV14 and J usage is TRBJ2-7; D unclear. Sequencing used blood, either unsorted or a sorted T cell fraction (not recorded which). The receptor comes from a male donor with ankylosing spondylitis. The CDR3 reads CASSQGHLSNEQYF. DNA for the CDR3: TGTGCCAGCAGCCAAGGACACCTTTCCAACGAGCAGTACTTC.